This T cell receptor (beta chain) was sequenced during a study of blood T cell repertoires in COVID-19. Study context: The study drew acute and convalescent COVID-19 samples from the United States, Italy and Spain.

Germline V CDR1 and CDR2: KGHDR, SFDVKD. The ends lost 3 bases at V and 10 bases at J; junction bases unmatched: 2. CDR3 length: 12 residues. Produced via immunoSEQ multiplex PCR; TCRdb's table is partial and in-frame only. The repertoire holds around 80,000 clones, with around 79% as singletons. The source is a man aged 80 or over with acute or convalescent COVID-19. The chain combines TRBV24-1 with TRBJ2-1; 7 nucleotides line up with TRBD1. Sequencing was carried out using peripheral blood. The CDR3 spells CATSDDRDEQFF. CDR3 DNA: TGTGCCACCAGTGATGACAGGGACGAGCAGTTCTTC.